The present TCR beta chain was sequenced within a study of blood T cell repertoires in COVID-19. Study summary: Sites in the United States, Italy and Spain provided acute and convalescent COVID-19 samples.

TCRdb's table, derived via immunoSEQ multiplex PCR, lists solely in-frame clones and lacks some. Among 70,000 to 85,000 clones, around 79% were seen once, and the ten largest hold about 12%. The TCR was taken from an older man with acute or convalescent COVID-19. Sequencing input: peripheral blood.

The CDR3 coding sequence is TGCGCCAGCCGGGGGGACGGCAATCAGCCCCAGCATTTT. Its protein product is CASRGDGNQPQHF. The rearrangement joins TRBV5-1 to TRBJ1-5; weak D call: TRBD1 (5 bases). With 7 bases removed from V and 2 bases from J, the gap between germline ends came to 10 bases. Germline CDR1 SGHRS, CDR2 YFSETQ. This CDR3 region has 13 residues.